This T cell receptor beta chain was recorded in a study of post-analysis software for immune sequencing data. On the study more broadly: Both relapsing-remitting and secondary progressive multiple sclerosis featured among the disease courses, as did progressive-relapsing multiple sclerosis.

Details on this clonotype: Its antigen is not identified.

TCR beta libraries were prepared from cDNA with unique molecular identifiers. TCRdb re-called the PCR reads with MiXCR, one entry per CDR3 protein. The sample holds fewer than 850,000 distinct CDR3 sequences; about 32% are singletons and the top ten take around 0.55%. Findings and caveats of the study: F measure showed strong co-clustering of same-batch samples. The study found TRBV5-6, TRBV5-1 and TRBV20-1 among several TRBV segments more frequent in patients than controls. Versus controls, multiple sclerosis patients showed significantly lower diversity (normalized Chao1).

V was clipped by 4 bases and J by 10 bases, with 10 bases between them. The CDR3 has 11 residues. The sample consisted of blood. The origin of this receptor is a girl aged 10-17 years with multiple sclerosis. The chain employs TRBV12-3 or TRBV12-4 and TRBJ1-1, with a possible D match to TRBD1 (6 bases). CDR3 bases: TGTGCCAGCAGTTCCACAGGGTCAGCTTTCTTT. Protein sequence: CASSSTGSAFF.